This T cell receptor beta chain derives from a study of blood T cell repertoires in COVID-19. Using immunoSEQ multiplex PCR, the repertoire was profiled, and TCRdb retains in-frame clones only, with some absent. The sample records fewer than 200,000 clones, about 82% being singletons. This clone was counted between two and nine times. The CDR3 extends over 13 amino acids. The junction had 3 bases not matched to a gene; V was cut back by 6 bases and J by 7 bases. Source material: peripheral blood. This rearrangement joins TRBV12-3 or TRBV12-4 to TRBJ1-6; TRBD1 aligns across 7 bases. This receptor was obtained from a man in his 70s with active or convalescent COVID-19. CDR3 protein: CASRTGMNSPLHF. CDR3 DNA sequence: TGTGCCAGCAGGACAGGGATGAATTCACCCCTCCACTTT.